What follows is one T cell receptor beta chain and its context. Some clones are missing from TCRdb's copy, which holds only in-frame ones; the method was immunoSEQ multiplex PCR. Of under 55,000 clones listed, around 96% are singletons. These data come from a study of technical replicates of blood from several donors. The V end was cut by 3 bases, the J end by 0 bases, with 8 bases between. The germline CDR1 and CDR2 sequences are SQVTM and ANQGSEA. The length of the CDR3 is 13 residues. The sample comprised T cells isolated from PBMCs. The TCR sequence derives from a human donor in good health. The rearrangement links TRBV29-1 to TRBJ1-1, with no clear D. CDR3 protein: CSVEEGLNTEAFF. CDR3 nucleotides: TGCAGCGTTGAGGAGGGATTGAACACTGAAGCTTTCTTT.